These 17 T cell receptor beta chains came from one sample sequenced in a study of blood T cell repertoires in COVID-19. Method: immunoSEQ multiplex PCR; TCRdb's copy keeps in-frame clones and lacks some. The table has under 65,000 clones, roughly 84% seen once; the top ten hold roughly 4.6%. Sequencing was carried out using peripheral blood. The source is an elderly man in a cohort sampled during active COVID-19.

The V call is TRBV9, the J call TRBJ1-6; D is unresolved. The CDR3 length is 15 residues. Germline CDR1 reads SGDLS; CDR2 reads YYNGEE. The ends were cut back, 1 base at V and 6 bases at J, with 11 bases in the middle. In nucleotides, the CDR3 is TGTGCCAGCAGCGTATCCGGGATTCCTAATTCACCCCTCCACTTT. Its translation: CASSVSGIPNSPLHF. Variable domain in full (rest from reference TRBV9 and TRBJ1-6): DSGVTQTPKHLITATGQRVTLRCSPRSGDLSVYWYQQSLDQGLQFLIQYYNGEERAKGNILERFSAQQFPDLHSELNLSSLELGDSALYFCASSVSGIPNSPLHFGNGTRLTVT.

The chain combines TRBV7-8 with TRBJ1-4; maybe TRBD1 (5 bases). Germline V CDR1 and CDR2: SGHVS, FQNEAQ. V dropped 5 bases and J dropped 4 bases, with 14 bases sitting between them. The CDR3 runs to 15 residues. CDR3 sequence: CASSHPTVNNEKLFF. DNA for the CDR3: TGTGCCAGCAGCCACCCGACAGTTAATAATGAAAAACTGTTTTTT. The full variable domain, with the rest looked up from reference TRBV7-8 and TRBJ1-4, is GAGVSQSPRYKVAKRGQDVALRCDPISGHVSLFWYQQALGQGPEFLTYFQNEAQLDKSGLPSDRFFAERPEGSVSTLKIQRTQQEDSAVYLCASSHPTVNNEKLFFGSGTQLSVL.

This chain links TRBV2 with TRBJ2-2; D gene uncertain. The CDR3 has 14 amino acids. Germline V gene lookup returns CDR1 SNHLY and CDR2 FYNNEI. V lost 4 bases to trimming and J lost 4 bases, with 10 bases between them. Written as DNA, the CDR3 is TGTGCCAGCAGTGTACAGAGAAGCACCGGGGAGCTGTTTTTT. It yields the protein CASSVQRSTGELFF.

V and J are TRBV27 and TRBJ2-7, with 9 bases that match TRBD2. The CDR3 is 13 amino acids. The V gene end was trimmed by 5 bases and the J gene end by 3 bases; junction bases not matched to a gene: 2. The germline V gene encodes CDR1 MNHEY and CDR2 SMNVEV (reference sequence). The CDR3 DNA reads as TGTGCCAGCAGTCGGACTAGCGTCTACGAGCAGTACTTC. Protein sequence: CASSRTSVYEQYF.

The rearrangement links TRBV5-1 to TRBJ2-7; D may be TRBD2 (6 bases). The CDR3 runs 14 residues. Germline V gene lookup returns CDR1 SGHRS and CDR2 YFSETQ. V was shortened by 0 bases and J by 2 bases, with 9 bases between the two germline ends. The CDR3 coding sequence is TGCGCCAGCAGCTTGGGTTCGGGGGCCTACGAGCAGTACTTC. Its translation: CASSLGSGAYEQYF.

This chain uses TRBV6-5 with TRBJ1-1; possible D gene TRBD1, 6 bases. The CDR3 contains 13 residues. Germline CDR1 is MNHEY and CDR2 is SVGAGI. With 4 bases removed from V and 1 base from J, the gap between germline ends came to 7 bases. The CDR3 bases are TGTGCCAGCAGTTGGGGACAGAACACTGAAGCTTTCTTT. It translates to CASSWGQNTEAFF.

The chain employs TRBV25-1 and TRBJ1-4; weak D call: TRBD1 (6 bases). Germline CDR1 reads MGHDK; CDR2 reads SYGVNS. Trimming pared 0 bases from V and 4 bases from J, leaving 15 bases between. This CDR3 contains 17 residues. CDR3 in DNA: TGTGCCAGCAGTGAATATGGCAGGGGAGCAGATAATGAAAAACTGTTTTTT. This codes for CASSEYGRGADNEKLFF.

This clone was picked up a small number of times. The chain is built from TRBV29-1 and TRBJ2-3; D remains ambiguous. The CDR3 spans 13 residues. The germline gives CDR1 SQVTM, CDR2 ANQGSEA. Between the trimmed V and J ends, which lost 4 bases and 0 bases, there was a span of 8 bases. The CDR3 region has the DNA TGCAGCGTTGTTAAGAGTAGCACAGATACGCAGTATTTT. Amino acid sequence: CSVVKSSTDTQYF.

The J gene is TRBJ2-3, the V gene TRBV7-2; TRBD1 might be the D (5 bases). The CDR3 totals 16 residues. Germline V gives CDR1 SGHTA, CDR2 FQGNSA. Trimming cost V 5 bases and J 4 bases, with 19 bases left between them. Here the CDR3 DNA reads TGTGCCAGCAGCCCACGTTTAGGGGTAAAATCAGATACGCAGTATTTT. This codes for CASSPRLGVKSDTQYF.

The chain is built from TRBV30 and TRBJ2-3, with a possible D match to TRBD2 (5 bases). This CDR3 has 12 residues. Germline loops: CDR1 GTSNPN, CDR2 SVGIG (reference sequence). Between the trimmed V and J ends, which lost 5 bases and 1 base, there was a span of 7 bases. Here the CDR3 reads CAWARGTDTQYF. CDR3 sequence (DNA): TGTGCCTGGGCGCGGGGCACAGATACGCAGTATTTT. The variable domain in full, with the rest retrieved from reference TRBV30 and TRBJ2-3, is SQTIHQWPATLVQPVGSPLSLECTVEGTSNPNLYWYRQAAGRGLQLLFYSVGIGQISSEVPQNLSASRPQDRQFILSSKKLLLSDSGFYLCAWARGTDTQYFGPGTRLTVL.

The chain uses TRBV4-3 and TRBJ1-6, with TRBD1 as a possible D gene (6 bases). Germline V gene data show CDR1 as LGHNA and CDR2 as YSLEER. Trimming took 4 bases from V and 10 from J, leaving 14 bases between them. The CDR3 is 14 amino acids. For the CDR3, the DNA is TGCGCCAGCAGCCCCACGGGGGGCGAATCACCCCTCCACTTT. Its protein is CASSPTGGESPLHF.

V and J are TRBV9 and TRBJ1-2; 7 bases are a match to TRBD1. The CDR3 covers 15 residues. The germline V gene has CDR1 SGDLS and CDR2 YYNGEE. V trimming: 0 bases; J trimming: 5 bases; junction bases outside the gene matches: 7. The chain's CDR3 is CASSVVGTGEYGYTF. In nucleotides, the CDR3 is TGTGCCAGCAGCGTAGTAGGAACAGGGGAGTATGGCTACACCTTC.

The chain has TRBV30 and TRBJ2-7, with 8 bases identical to TRBD1. V lost 1 base, J lost 5 bases, and 4 bases stayed unmatched. The CDR3 spans 13 residues. Looked up from germline, CDR1 is GTSNPN and CDR2 is SVGIG (reference sequence). Here the CDR3 reads CAWSGTGYNEQYF. DNA of the CDR3: TGTGCCTGGAGTGGGACAGGGTATAACGAGCAGTACTTC.

CDR3: CASSLTGTSGRAVNEQFF. CDR3 coding DNA: TGTGCCAGCAGCTTAACCGGGACTAGCGGGAGGGCCGTCAATGAGCAGTTCTTC. The V call is TRBV7-3, the J call TRBJ2-1; 16 bases match TRBD2. The CDR3 spans 18 residues. CDR1 SGHTA and CDR2 FQGTGA come from the germline V gene. V lost 0 bases and J lost 6; bases outside the gene matches: 5.

This clone was detected only once. V usage is TRBV6-4 and J usage is TRBJ2-1; 9 nucleotides align to TRBD2. The trim removed 6 bases at V and 7 bases at J, leaving 10 bases unmatched. The length of the CDR3 is 15 residues. Germline loops: CDR1 MRHNA, CDR2 SNTAGT. The CDR3 spells CASRERGAEGNEQFF. The CDR3 DNA reads as TGTGCCAGCAGAGAGCGGGGGGCCGAGGGGAATGAGCAGTTCTTC.

The V gene is TRBV6-2 or TRBV6-3, the J gene TRBJ2-1, with TRBD2 matching 8 bases. Germline V gives CDR1 MNHEY, CDR2 SVGEGT. The CDR3 sequence is 17 residues long. J was trimmed by 4 bases and V by 0 bases; bases with no gene match: 8. The CDR3: CASSYSPVSGIYNEQFF. CDR3 bases: TGTGCCAGCAGTTACTCTCCTGTTAGCGGGATTTACAATGAGCAGTTCTTC.

CDR3 sequence (DNA): TGTGCCAGCAGCCCGGGACAGGTGGCCTACGAGCAGTACTTC. Protein sequence: CASSPGQVAYEQYF. The chain uses TRBV6-5 and TRBJ2-7; TRBD1 agrees at 8 bases. Germline V CDR1 and CDR2: MNHEY, SVGAGI. V was pared by 6 bases and J by 2 bases, with 6 bases of the junction left unmatched. The CDR3 spans 14 residues.